This T cell receptor (beta chain) was documented in a study of cytomegalovirus exposure and HLA in healthy donors. Regarding the study as a whole: Among donors in an Asian-associated ancestry cluster, a later analysis reportedly found fewer N-insertions than the approximately 670-donor mean. In a later analysis, V- and J-gene trimming of beta chains associated with a DCLRE1C missense variant, replicated independently.

PCR was performed using 60 Vbeta and 13 Jbeta primers. TCRdb's copy holds only in-frame clones and misses some; the assay was immunoSEQ multiplex PCR. Here the sample spans about 160,000 clones, about 88% being singletons. Notes on this clone: What it recognizes is unknown.

The CDR3 loop spans 13 amino acids. In germline, CDR1 is SGHRS, CDR2 YFSETQ. The V end lost 0 bases, the J end lost 0 bases, and 3 bases lay between the germline ends. All donors participated as healthy donors of bone marrow. The sequence came from a man aged 18 to 30 in good health and CMV-seropositive. The V gene is TRBV5-1, the J gene TRBJ2-5, with D unclear. The sequenced sample consisted of PBMCs. The CDR3 coding sequence is TGCGCCAGCAGCTTGGGAGACCAAGAGACCCAGTACTTC. Translating gives CASSLGDQETQYF. The variable domain in full, completed from reference TRBV5-1 and TRBJ2-5, reads KAGVTQTPRYLIKTRGQQVTLSCSPISGHRSVSWYQQTPGQGLQFLFEYFSETQRNKGNFPGRFSGRQFSNSRSEMNVSTLELGDSALYLCASSLGDQETQYFGPGTRLLVL.